Presented here are 26 T cell receptor beta chains from one specimen sequenced in a study of blood T cell repertoires in COVID-19. This table comes from immunoSEQ multiplex PCR, and its TCRdb copy is limited to in-frame clones, with some not included. The sample carries some 44,000 clones, approximately 86% recorded once. The sample consisted of peripheral blood. The receptors were sampled from a man aged 55-75 years with active COVID-19.

The V call is TRBV7-8, the J call TRBJ1-1; D remains ambiguous. CDR3 length: 13 amino acids. Germline lookup yields CDR1 SGHVS and CDR2 FQNEAQ. Trimming stripped 8 bases from V and 1 base from J, with 11 bases between. In DNA form, the CDR3 reads TGTGCCAGCCTCCTGCGATCGAACACTGAAGCTTTCTTT. It is translated as CASLLRSNTEAFF.

The rearrangement uses TRBV9 and TRBJ2-3; a possible D gene is TRBD2 (7 bases). Trimming shortened V by 0 bases and J by 2 bases, and 16 bases separated the two germline ends. This CDR3 spans 17 amino acids. CDR1 is SGDLS and CDR2 is YYNGEE in the germline V gene. CDR3 protein: CASSVGRAGQFTDTQYF. The DNA for the CDR3 is TGTGCCAGCAGCGTAGGTCGAGCGGGACAATTCACAGATACGCAGTATTTT.

This clone was seen more than once but under ten times. The chain joins TRBV27 to TRBJ1-5, with D possibly matching TRBD1 (5 bases). The V gene lost 9 bases and the J gene lost 0 bases, with 21 bases spanning the gap. The CDR3 has 17 residues. Germline V gene sequence: CDR1 MNHEY, CDR2 SMNVEV (reference sequence). This CDR3 reads CARSGAQTRYSNQPQHF. CDR3 DNA: TGTGCCAGAAGTGGGGCGCAGACCCGTTATAGCAATCAGCCCCAGCATTTT.

This clone was detected once. This chain uses TRBV19 with TRBJ1-4; the D gene is possibly TRBD1 (5 bases). Trimming stripped 7 bases from V and 6 bases from J, with 21 bases between. Germline values: CDR1 LNHDA, CDR2 SQIVND (reference sequence). CDR3 length equals 16 residues. The CDR3 spells CASTPRWGRADEKLFF. CDR3 bases: TGTGCCAGTACCCCCCGGTGGGGCAGGGCGGATGAAAAACTGTTTTTT.

This chain links TRBV6-1 with TRBJ1-2; maybe TRBD1 (6 bases). This CDR3 region has 14 residues. V was cut by 1 base and J by 7 bases, with 13 bases left in between. Per the germline V gene, CDR1 is MNHNS and CDR2 is SASEGT. As DNA, the CDR3 is TGTGCCAGCAGTGAAGTCGTAGGGGGTGGTGGCTACACCTTC. Translation: CASSEVVGGGGYTF.

The table lists this clone with a count of one. J is TRBJ2-1 and V is TRBV15; D possibly corresponds to TRBD1 (7 bases). This CDR3 is 14 amino acids long. V was clipped by 9 bases and J by 9 bases, with 21 bases between them. From germline, CDR1 is LNHNV and CDR2 YYDKDF (reference sequence). The CDR3 spells CATQKSGGLVEQFF. CDR3 sequence (DNA): TGTGCCACTCAAAAGTCAGGGGGGCTAGTTGAGCAGTTCTTC.

The chain uses TRBV3-1 (or the pseudogene TRBV3-2) and TRBJ2-1, with TRBD2 matching 11 bases. The junction had 7 bases not matched to a gene; V was cut back by 4 bases and J by 2 bases. Germline loops: CDR1 LGHDT, CDR2 YNNKEL (reference sequence). CDR3 length: 17 amino acids. This CDR3 is CASSLSLAGGTYNEQFF. The DNA of the CDR3 is TGTGCCAGCAGCCTTTCATTAGCGGGGGGGACCTACAATGAGCAGTTCTTC.

The chain links TRBV28 to TRBJ1-1, with D possibly being TRBD1 (6 bases). CDR3 length: 14 residues. Trimming took 7 bases from V and 5 from J, leaving 17 bases between them. Germline V gene lookup returns CDR1 MDHEN and CDR2 SYDVKM. This CDR3 reads CASTRRGGWTEAFF. The CDR3 bases are TGTGCCAGCACCCGGAGGGGGGGGTGGACTGAAGCTTTCTTT.

This clone has a single count. J is TRBJ1-2 and V is TRBV23-1; 12 bases fit TRBD1. TRBV23-1 counts as an open reading frame of uncertain function. Unmatched junction bases numbered 14, after V lost 4 bases and J lost 2 bases. The CDR3 sequence is 19 residues long. The CDR3 loop is CASSRDSYTGTGGNYGYTF. The CDR3 nucleotides are TGCGCCAGCAGTCGGGACTCCTATACCGGGACAGGGGGCAACTATGGCTACACCTTC.

The rearrangement joins TRBV24-1 to TRBJ2-2; 7 bases align to TRBD1. The CDR3 has 16 residues. The germline CDR1 and CDR2 sequences are KGHDR and SFDVKD. The V gene end was trimmed by 5 bases and the J gene end by 3 bases; junction bases not matched to a gene: 8. The DNA for the CDR3 is TGTGCCACCAGTGCCGTAGGGACAGCCTACACCGGGGAGCTGTTTTTT. This codes for CATSAVGTAYTGELFF.

The chain uses TRBV19 and TRBJ1-2; possibly TRBD1 for D (5 bases). CDR1 is LNHDA and CDR2 is SQIVND in the germline V gene (reference sequence). Trimming left V 6 bases short and J 0 bases short, with 11 bases between. This CDR3 comprises 14 residues. The CDR3 DNA sequence: TGTGCCAGTAGCCCCGCCAGGGCTAACTATGGCTACACCTTC. Its translation is CASSPARANYGYTF.

This clone was seen a single time. The rearrangement joins TRBV15 to TRBJ2-3; 10 nucleotides match TRBD2. In germline, CDR1 is LNHNV, CDR2 YYDKDF (reference sequence). With 4 bases clipped from V and 6 bases from J, the junction kept 7 bases outside the gene matches. The CDR3 is 15 residues long. This chain's CDR3 is CATSKAGGLPDTQYF. The CDR3 coding sequence is TGTGCCACCAGCAAAGCGGGGGGGCTACCTGATACGCAGTATTTT.

CDR3 DNA sequence: TGTGCCAGCAGTTTCCCGGCCGGACAGCAAGAGACCCAGTACTTC. Its protein is CASSFPAGQQETQYF. This rearrangement joins TRBV6-6 to TRBJ2-5, with D perhaps matching TRBD1 (6 bases). The CDR3 is made up of 15 amino acids. Trimming left V 4 bases short and J 2 bases short, with 14 bases between. Germline CDR1 and CDR2: MNHNY and SVGAGI (reference sequence).

This chain links TRBV11-2 with TRBJ1-1; D gene unclear. Trimming cost V 3 bases and J 0 bases, with 8 bases left between them. Germline assignment: CDR1 SGHAT and CDR2 FQNNGV. The CDR3 spans 14 residues. The chain's CDR3 is CASSFTVMNTEAFF. CDR3 nucleotide sequence: TGTGCCAGCAGCTTTACAGTCATGAACACTGAAGCTTTCTTT.

This clone appeared a single time. The rearrangement uses TRBV29-1 and TRBJ2-4, with 10 bases fitting TRBD1. Germline V lookup: CDR1 SQVTM, CDR2 ANQGSEA. The CDR3 consists of 14 residues. J lost 6 bases, V lost 3 bases, and 5 bases had no gene match. Here the CDR3 DNA reads TGCAGCGTTGAGGGGACAGGGGCAGGAAACATTCAGTACTTC. Its translation is CSVEGTGAGNIQYF.

There are a few counts of this clone. This chain connects TRBV28 to TRBJ2-7; 9 positions match TRBD1. This CDR3 is built from 14 residues. Germline V gives CDR1 MDHEN, CDR2 SYDVKM. V was pared by 2 bases and J by 7 bases, with 6 bases of the junction left unmatched. CDR3 nucleotide sequence: TGTGCCAGCAGTTTAGGGACAGGGAGAAGGGAGCAGTACTTC. Protein product: CASSLGTGRREQYF.

This clone was recorded a few times. The rearrangement uses TRBV12-2 and TRBJ2-7; the table names TRBD2, a call not compared with the DNA. TRBV12-2 constitutes a pseudogene. This CDR3 has 15 amino acids. The CDR3 sequence is CASRQLAGRPYEQYF. The DNA for the CDR3 is TGTGCAAGTCGCCAATTAGCGGGACGGCCCTACGAGCAGTACTTC.

This sequence joins TRBV6-2 or TRBV6-3 and TRBJ2-2, with D perhaps TRBD1 (6 bases). The CDR3 covers 15 residues. The V and J ends lost 6 bases and 4 bases respectively, with 15 bases between them. In germline, CDR1 is MNHEY, CDR2 SVGEGT. The CDR3 DNA reads as TGTGCCAGCAGCAGATCCACAGGGCGCACCGGGGAGCTGTTTTTT. This codes for CASSRSTGRTGELFF.

This clone has only one observation. The chain employs TRBV3-1 (or the pseudogene TRBV3-2) and TRBJ1-1; D gene unclear. The germline V gene has CDR1 LGHDT and CDR2 YNNKEL (reference sequence). The CDR3 has 15 residues. Trimming shortened V by 3 bases and J by 0 bases, and 11 bases separated the two germline ends. For the CDR3, the DNA is TGTGCCAGCAGCCAGAGGGAGGTCATGAACACTGAAGCTTTCTTT. It is translated as CASSQREVMNTEAFF.

The V gene is TRBV5-6, the J gene TRBJ2-7; 10 positions match TRBD2. The CDR3 loop spans 19 amino acids. With V trimmed by 0 bases and J by 2 bases, 14 bases remained unmatched. The germline V gene has CDR1 SGHDT and CDR2 YYEEEE. CDR3: CASSLEPTVERGGPYEQYF. The CDR3 DNA follows: TGTGCCAGCAGCTTGGAACCCACCGTTGAGCGGGGGGGACCCTACGAGCAGTACTTC.

V is TRBV11-2 and J is TRBJ2-7; the match to TRBD2 covers 8 bases. Per the germline V gene, CDR1 is SGHAT and CDR2 is FQNNGV. Germline trimming cut 0 bases from V and 0 bases from J; bases unmatched to any gene: 4. CDR3 length equals 16 residues. Here the CDR3 reads CASSLEVRGVSYEQYF. The CDR3 nucleotides are TGTGCCAGCAGCTTAGAGGTGCGGGGGGTCTCCTACGAGCAGTACTTC.

V gene TRBV23-1 combines with J gene TRBJ1-5; 8 bases align to TRBD1. TRBV23-1 is treated as an ORF (open reading frame) with a function not yet certain. The V gene end was trimmed by 4 bases and the J gene end by 4 bases; junction bases not matched to a gene: 12. This CDR3 is built from 17 residues. The CDR3: CASSPSSRDRHNQPQHF. The CDR3 nucleotides read TGCGCCAGCAGTCCAAGCTCTCGGGACAGGCATAATCAGCCCCAGCATTTT.

CDR3 residues: CASSQAGLNTEAFF. DNA for the CDR3: TGTGCCAGCAGCCAAGCCGGGTTGAACACTGAAGCTTTCTTT. The chain uses TRBV3-1 (or the pseudogene TRBV3-2) and TRBJ1-1; D is unclear. Germline V gene data show CDR1 as LGHDT and CDR2 as YNNKEL (reference sequence). The V and J ends lost 1 base and 0 bases respectively, with 6 bases between them. The CDR3 covers 14 residues.

This chain links TRBV16 with TRBJ2-7; D possibly corresponds to TRBD1 (5 bases). The CDR3 covers 14 residues. V lost 2 bases to trimming and J lost 5 bases, with 13 bases between them. Looked up from germline, CDR1 is KGHSY and CDR2 is FQNENV. This chain's CDR3 is CASSQVPGLDEQYF. CDR3 nucleotide sequence: TGTGCCAGCAGCCAAGTCCCAGGGTTAGACGAGCAGTACTTC.

The chain combines TRBV5-1 with TRBJ2-1; a possible D gene is TRBD2 (7 bases). Trimming shortened V by 0 bases and J by 3 bases, and 13 bases separated the two germline ends. CDR1 is SGHRS and CDR2 is YFSETQ in the germline V gene. The CDR3 extends over 16 amino acids. The CDR3 sequence: CASSLVAGAGYNEQFF. CDR3 DNA: TGCGCCAGCAGCTTGGTTGCGGGGGCCGGCTACAATGAGCAGTTCTTC.

The chain joins TRBV5-6 to TRBJ1-5, with TRBD1 as a possible D gene (6 bases). This CDR3 spans 14 amino acids. The ends were cut back, 4 bases at V and 7 bases at J, with 15 bases in the middle. Germline V gene data show CDR1 as SGHDT and CDR2 as YYEEEE. The CDR3 reads CASSNTGNGQPQHF. In nucleotides, the CDR3 is TGTGCCAGCAGCAACACAGGGAATGGGCAGCCCCAGCATTTT.